These 15 T cell receptor beta chains originate from one sample sequenced in a study of CD8 T cells in Susac syndrome. Reverse transcription used about 0.45 to 1 ug RNA and random hexamers. Each CDR3 protein is one row after TCRdb ran MiXCR on the immunoSEQ multiplex PCR reads. The sample has approximately 300,000 distinct CDR3 sequences; approximately 85% are singletons. The sample taken for sequencing was CD8+ T cells from PBMCs. The receptors come from a human donor with multiple sclerosis.

The chain couples TRBV29-1 to TRBJ2-7; 8 bases align to TRBD2. Germline lookup yields CDR1 SQVTM and CDR2 ANQGSEA. This CDR3 is 14 amino acids long. J lost 3 bases, V lost 3 bases, and 7 bases had no gene match. The CDR3 spells CSVEVLAERYEQYF. In DNA, the CDR3 is TGCAGCGTTGAGGTACTAGCGGAACGCTACGAGCAGTACTTC.

This clonotype occurred a few times. The rearrangement joins TRBV28 to TRBJ2-7, with no clear D. V dropped 5 bases and J dropped 3 bases, with 5 bases sitting between them. The CDR3 totals 11 residues. The V gene's germline CDR1 is MDHEN and CDR2 SYDVKM. This chain's CDR3 is CASSAYYEQYF. The CDR3 region has the DNA TGTGCCAGCAGTGCCTACTACGAGCAGTACTTC.

V gene TRBV7-9 combines with J gene TRBJ2-7, with 8 bases aligning to TRBD1. V shed 5 bases and J 3 bases; nucleotides not matched to a gene: 9. This CDR3 comprises 15 residues. Germline V gene sequence: CDR1 SEHNR, CDR2 FQNEAQ (reference sequence). CDR3 loop: CASSQPGTGYYEQYF. The CDR3 nucleotides are TGTGCCAGCAGCCAGCCCGGGACAGGTTACTACGAGCAGTACTTC.

There are a few counts of this clonotype. The chain recombines TRBV24-1 with TRBJ2-1; tentatively, D is TRBD2 (6 bases). CDR3 size: 16 residues. V was shortened by 2 bases and J by 4 bases, with 14 bases between the two germline ends. The germline V gene encodes CDR1 KGHDR and CDR2 SFDVKD. CDR3 coding DNA: TGTGCCACCAGTGATTCCGAGACTAGTGGATACAATGAGCAGTTCTTC. Its protein is CATSDSETSGYNEQFF.

This chain's CDR3 is CAISGDRASGNTIYF. For the CDR3, the DNA is TGTGCCATCAGTGGGGACAGGGCCTCTGGAAACACCATATATTTT. The chain employs TRBV10-3 and TRBJ1-3, with 9 nucleotides matching TRBD1. This CDR3 comprises 15 residues. The ends lost 4 bases at V and 0 bases at J; junction bases unmatched: 1. The germline gives CDR1 ENHRY, CDR2 SYGVKD.

The chain carries TRBV7-9 and TRBJ2-7; a weak D match, TRBD2 (5 bases). Trimming stripped 1 base from V and 1 base from J, with 14 bases between. The CDR3 totals 16 residues. Germline CDR1 reads SEHNR; CDR2 reads FQNEAQ (reference sequence). Here the CDR3 DNA reads TGTGCCAGCAGCTTAGTGAGCGGAGTCAGGTCCTACGAGCAGTACTTC. This sequence encodes CASSLVSGVRSYEQYF.

The chain couples TRBV14 to TRBJ1-1, with a weak D call TRBD1 (5 bases). The CDR3 contains 13 residues. V shed 1 base and J shed 8 bases, with 11 bases lying between them. CDR1 and CDR2 from the germline V gene are SGHDN and FVKESK. CDR3 sequence: CASSQGGGYEAFF. CDR3 sequence (DNA): TGTGCCAGCAGCCAAGGGGGGGGATACGAAGCTTTCTTT.

V is TRBV28 and J is TRBJ1-2, with D perhaps TRBD1 (6 bases). CDR1 is MDHEN and CDR2 is SYDVKM in the germline V gene. The V end was cut by 5 bases, the J end by 4 bases, with 14 bases between. There are 14 residues in the CDR3. The CDR3 nucleotides are TGTGCCAGCAGTGCCCGACAGGCGGCCTATGGCTACACCTTC. It codes for CASSARQAAYGYTF.

V is TRBV28 and J is TRBJ2-1; D gene uncertain. The V end was cut by 5 bases, the J end by 7 bases, with 9 bases between. The CDR3 is made up of 12 amino acids. Germline loops: CDR1 MDHEN, CDR2 SYDVKM. CDR3 bases: TGTGCCAGCAGTCCCCCCCTTAATGAGCAGTTCTTC. Encoded protein: CASSPPLNEQFF.

This clonotype was observed once. The chain links TRBV19 to TRBJ2-1, with 14 bases matching TRBD2. The germline V gene encodes CDR1 LNHDA and CDR2 SQIVND (reference sequence). This CDR3 comprises 18 residues. V gave up 5 bases and J gave up 7 bases; unmatched junction bases: 13. The CDR3 DNA is TGTGCCAGTAGTCCCGGACTAGCGGGAGGCCCTTTAGGGAATGAGCAGTTCTTC. The encoded protein is CASSPGLAGGPLGNEQFF.

This clonotype occurred a few times. The chain combines TRBV7-2 with TRBJ2-3; D remains ambiguous. V lost 3 bases and J lost 4, with 2 bases in between. This CDR3 comprises 11 residues. Germline-derived CDR1 and CDR2 are SGHTA and FQGNSA. As DNA, the CDR3 is TGTGCCAGCAGCTTCTCAGATACGCAGTATTTT. It translates to CASSFSDTQYF.

The chain employs TRBV7-9 and TRBJ2-1; D not resolved. The CDR3 runs 15 residues. Germline CDR1 is SEHNR and CDR2 is FQNEAQ (reference sequence). V was pared by 5 bases and J by 0 bases, with 11 bases between. The CDR3 protein is CASSPGPGSYNEQFF. In nucleotides, the CDR3 is TGTGCCAGCAGCCCCGGGCCAGGCTCCTACAATGAGCAGTTCTTC.

The CDR3 sequence: CASSTWTRSNEQFF. CDR3 bases: TGTGCCAGTAGTACCTGGACTAGAAGCAATGAGCAGTTCTTC. V and J are TRBV19 and TRBJ2-1; 7 bases are shared with TRBD2. Germline loops: CDR1 LNHDA, CDR2 SQIVND (reference sequence). Trimming cost V 4 bases and J 6 bases; bases outside gene matches: 6. The CDR3 has 14 residues.

The genes are TRBV4-3 and TRBJ2-7; D uncertain. V gave up 0 bases and J gave up 1 base, with 10 bases separating them. Germline lookup yields CDR1 LGHNA and CDR2 YSLEER. The CDR3 has 15 amino acids. The CDR3 protein is CASSQDRSRSYEQYF. The CDR3 coding sequence is TGCGCCAGCAGCCAAGATCGATCCAGGTCCTACGAGCAGTACTTC.

The chain joins TRBV20-1 to TRBJ1-5, with D possibly being TRBD1 (5 bases). From germline, CDR1 is DFQATT and CDR2 SNEGSKA (reference sequence). Trimming took off 2 bases at V and 0 bases at J, with 14 bases between the two ends. The CDR3 extends over 16 amino acids. In nucleotides, the CDR3 is TGCAGTGCTAGATCCCGGACACCGAATAGCAATCAGCCCCAGCATTTT. Translation: CSARSRTPNSNQPQHF.